A single TCR beta chain is shown here with its context. These data come from a study of response to subunit inactivated influenza vaccine. The CDR3 consists of 16 residues. V lost 1 base and J lost 6; bases outside the gene matches: 7. TCRdb processed the RT-PCR reads anew with MiXCR; each CDR3 protein has one entry. The sample includes 800,000 or so distinct CDR3 sequences, 21% of them seen just once. Sequenced here: PBMCs from blood, sampled 4 to 6 days after vaccination. This receptor was identified in a man between 50 and 59 years old who received an inactivated influenza vaccine. This chain links TRBV12-3 or TRBV12-4 with TRBJ2-1; 9 bases fit TRBD2. The DNA of the CDR3 is TGTGCCAGCAGTTTAGTCTCGGCTAGCGGGGTCAATGAGCAGTTCTTC. It specifies CASSLVSASGVNEQFF.